What follows are 27 T cell receptor beta chains derived from one specimen sequenced in a study of blood T cell repertoires in COVID-19. Data came from immunoSEQ multiplex PCR; TCRdb stores just in-frame clones and leaves some out. The sample has around 250,000 clones; around nine tenths are singletons. Sequencing was carried out using peripheral blood. All receptors derive from a man aged 35 to 55 with active or convalescent COVID-19.

This clone was seen a handful of times. The chain is built from TRBV10-3 and TRBJ2-3; TRBD1 matches 10 bases. CDR1 is ENHRY, CDR2 SYGVKD, per germline. Unmatched junction bases numbered 19, after V lost 10 bases and J lost 0 bases. CDR3 size: 19 residues. The CDR3 nucleotides read TGTGCCACAACACGCGCCCGGGACAGGGGAATCCTGAGCACAGATACGCAGTATTTT. Encoded protein: CATTRARDRGILSTDTQYF.

The chain is built from TRBV14 and TRBJ2-1, with D possibly being TRBD2 (6 bases). CDR1 is SGHDN, CDR2 FVKESK, per germline. Trimming stripped 0 bases from V and 4 bases from J, with 13 bases between. This CDR3 comprises 16 residues. The CDR3 region is CASSQERGEFYNEQFF. Here the CDR3 DNA reads TGTGCCAGCAGCCAAGAGCGGGGAGAGTTTTACAATGAGCAGTTCTTC.

The rearrangement uses TRBV20-1 and TRBJ2-3; no clear D. This CDR3 has 11 amino acids. Looked up from germline, CDR1 is DFQATT and CDR2 is SNEGSKA (reference sequence). V was cut by 4 bases and J by 10 bases, with 12 bases left in between. The CDR3, as DNA: TGCAGTGCTAAAGAAGGTCGGGCGCAGTATTTT. Protein sequence: CSAKEGRAQYF.

The CDR3 protein is CAISQGQNYEQYF. CDR3 nucleotides: TGTGCCATCAGCCAGGGGCAGAACTACGAGCAGTACTTC. The chain is built from TRBV10-3 and TRBJ2-7; tentative D call: TRBD1 (6 bases). V lost 6 bases, J lost 3 bases, and 12 bases lay in between. This CDR3 is built from 13 residues. Per germline, CDR1 ENHRY and CDR2 SYGVKD.

The gene calls are TRBV11-3 and TRBJ2-7; 10 bases align to TRBD1. CDR3 length: 15 residues. J gave up 3 bases and V 4 bases, and 6 bases lay outside the gene matches. Germline lookup yields CDR1 SGHNT and CDR2 YENEEA. The CDR3 DNA reads as TGTGCCAGCAGCTCAAACCGGGACAGGGGCTACGAGCAGTACTTC. Translation: CASSSNRDRGYEQYF.

The chain couples TRBV27 to TRBJ2-3; 14 bases agree with TRBD2. Germline CDR1 MNHEY, CDR2 SMNVEV (reference sequence). The CDR3 length is 17 residues. Losses at the gene ends were 4 bases for V and 1 base for J; bases not matched to a gene: 4. CDR3 in DNA: TGTGCCAGCAGTTCGACTAGCGGGGGGGTCGGCACAGATACGCAGTATTTT. The encoded protein is CASSSTSGGVGTDTQYF.

The V call is TRBV4-1, the J call TRBJ2-3; 7 nucleotides match TRBD1. The CDR3 is made up of 13 amino acids. V dropped 2 bases and J dropped 6; count of bases not matched to a gene: 2. Germline assignment: CDR1 MGHRA and CDR2 YSYEKL. For the CDR3, the DNA is TGCGCCAGCAGCCAACTACAGGGGGATACGCAGTATTTT. Translation: CASSQLQGDTQYF.

There are a few counts of this clone. The rearrangement uses TRBV3-1 (or the pseudogene TRBV3-2) and TRBJ2-7; TRBD1 matches at 9 bases. The V gene's germline CDR1 is LGHDT and CDR2 YNNKEL (reference sequence). With 6 bases clipped from V and 2 bases from J, the junction kept 5 bases outside the gene matches. This CDR3 spans 14 amino acids. The CDR3 sequence is CASRPGTGTYEQYF. In DNA form, the CDR3 reads TGTGCCAGCAGGCCCGGGACAGGGACCTACGAGCAGTACTTC.

The chain is built from TRBV12-3 or TRBV12-4 and TRBJ2-5; D remains unclear. V was clipped by 6 bases and J by 5 bases, with 7 bases between them. This CDR3 contains 11 residues. CDR3 protein: CASSSRETQYF. CDR3 nucleotide sequence: TGTGCCAGCAGCTCCCGGGAGACCCAGTACTTC.

The chain joins TRBV3-1 (or the pseudogene TRBV3-2) to TRBJ1-5; weak D call: TRBD1 (6 bases). The CDR3 totals 14 residues. The germline V gene encodes CDR1 LGHDT and CDR2 YNNKEL (reference sequence). V was shortened by 4 bases and J by 5 bases, with 12 bases between the two germline ends. CDR3 DNA sequence: TGTGCCAGCAGCCCTACAGGGTTGGATCAGCCCCAGCATTTT. It encodes CASSPTGLDQPQHF.

The V gene is TRBV11-2, the J gene TRBJ1-1; weak D call: TRBD1 (5 bases). The CDR3 is 14 amino acids. From germline, CDR1 is SGHAT and CDR2 FQNNGV. V was pared by 5 bases and J by 8 bases, with 18 bases between. The chain's CDR3 is CASSPRQISTEAFF. The CDR3 DNA is TGTGCCAGCAGCCCACGACAGATCAGTACGGAAGCTTTCTTT.

J is TRBJ2-1 and V is TRBV7-9; 7 bases line up with TRBD2. Germline values: CDR1 SEHNR, CDR2 FQNEAQ (reference sequence). J was trimmed by 0 bases and V by 4 bases; bases with no gene match: 6. This CDR3 contains 16 residues. Here the CDR3 DNA reads TGTGCCAGCAGCTCCACCCGGGACTACTCCTACAATGAGCAGTTCTTC. This translates into CASSSTRDYSYNEQFF.

The V and J genes are TRBV5-1 and TRBJ2-3, with a weak D call TRBD2 (6 bases). V lost 3 bases to trimming and J lost 2 bases, with 16 bases between them. Germline CDR1 and CDR2: SGHRS and YFSETQ. The CDR3 spans 16 residues. This CDR3 reads CASSWGERRATDTQYF. The CDR3 DNA reads as TGCGCCAGCAGCTGGGGGGAGCGGAGAGCCACAGATACGCAGTATTTT.

This chain links TRBV7-3 with TRBJ2-6, with D maybe TRBD1 (6 bases). The V end was cut by 6 bases, the J end by 0 bases, with 24 bases between. CDR3 length: 20 residues. From germline, CDR1 is SGHTA and CDR2 FQGTGA. This CDR3 reads CASRSQGPLSRPSGANVLTF. The CDR3 DNA sequence: TGTGCCAGCAGGTCACAGGGACCCTTATCCCGTCCCTCTGGGGCCAACGTCCTGACTTTC. The variable domain in full, with the rest retrieved from reference TRBV7-3 and TRBJ2-6, is GAGVSQTPSNKVTEKGKYVELRCDPISGHTALYWYRQSLGQGPEFLIYFQGTGAADDSGLPNDRFFAVRPEGSVSTLKIQRTERGDSAVYLCASRSQGPLSRPSGANVLTFGAGSRLTVL.

The V and J genes are TRBV21-1 and TRBJ1-5. TRBV21-1 is labeled a pseudogene. The CDR3 length is 12 residues. Here the CDR3 reads CASSKSYQPQHF. For the CDR3, the DNA is TGTGCCAGCAGCAAATCTTATCAGCCCCAGCATTTT.

This rearrangement joins TRBV11-2 to TRBJ1-6, with D tentatively TRBD1 (5 bases). The CDR3 covers 15 residues. CDR1 is SGHAT, CDR2 FQNNGV, per germline. V was cut by 5 bases and J by 4 bases, with 12 bases left in between. CDR3 loop: CASSVSGEYNSPLHF. In DNA form, the CDR3 reads TGTGCCAGCAGCGTATCGGGGGAGTATAATTCACCCCTCCACTTT.

The V gene is TRBV7-9, the J gene TRBJ1-6, with D possibly matching TRBD1 (5 bases). The CDR3 covers 14 residues. Germline values: CDR1 SEHNR, CDR2 FQNEAQ (reference sequence). Trimming took off 7 bases at V and 5 bases at J, with 12 bases between the two ends. Written as DNA, the CDR3 is TGTGCCAGCACCCTTCAGACAGATAATTCACCCCTCCACTTT. It codes for CASTLQTDNSPLHF.

The J gene is TRBJ1-1, the V gene TRBV7-3, with D unclear. The V gene's germline CDR1 is SGHTA and CDR2 FQGTGA. The ends were cut back, 5 bases at V and 2 bases at J, with 9 bases in the middle. The CDR3 has 13 amino acids. CDR3 amino acids: CASSPLGNTEAFF. The CDR3 DNA reads as TGTGCCAGCAGCCCATTGGGCAACACTGAAGCTTTCTTT.

This clone was observed a handful of times. This chain links TRBV9 with TRBJ1-5, with 10 positions matching TRBD1. V was pared by 3 bases and J by 2 bases, with 2 bases of the junction left unmatched. This CDR3 is built from 15 residues. The germline gives CDR1 SGDLS, CDR2 YYNGEE. The DNA of the CDR3 is TGTGCCAGCAGCGCGGGGACAGGGGGCAATCAGCCCCAGCATTTT. This gives the protein CASSAGTGGNQPQHF. Drawing the rest from reference TRBV9 and TRBJ1-5, the complete variable domain is DSGVTQTPKHLITATGQRVTLRCSPRSGDLSVYWYQQSLDQGLQFLIQYYNGEERAKGNILERFSAQQFPDLHSELNLSSLELGDSALYFCASSAGTGGNQPQHFGDGTRLSIL.

The rearrangement uses TRBV7-9 and TRBJ2-1; a possible D gene is TRBD2 (6 bases). This CDR3 spans 13 amino acids. Germline V gene sequence: CDR1 SEHNR, CDR2 FQNEAQ (reference sequence). Trimming took off 4 bases at V and 9 bases at J, with 13 bases between the two ends. The CDR3 DNA is TGTGCCAGCAGCTCCGGGGCCGGGGGTGAGCAGTTCTTC. Translating gives CASSSGAGGEQFF.

This clone showed up just once. The chain is built from TRBV19 and TRBJ2-2; 9 nucleotides align to TRBD1. V trimming: 3 bases; J trimming: 6 bases; junction bases outside the gene matches: 5. Germline CDR1 reads LNHDA; CDR2 reads SQIVND (reference sequence). The CDR3 has 15 residues. The CDR3 here is CASSIVGQGSGELFF. The CDR3 region has the DNA TGTGCCAGTAGTATTGTGGGACAGGGTTCCGGGGAGCTGTTTTTT.

The chain has TRBV3-1 (or the pseudogene TRBV3-2) and TRBJ1-1; possible D gene TRBD1, 5 bases. The CDR3 is 14 residues long. CDR1 and CDR2 from the germline V gene are LGHDT and YNNKEL (reference sequence). Between the trimmed V and J ends, which lost 1 base and 1 base, there was a span of 7 bases. The CDR3 loop reads CASSQGGQNTEAFF. CDR3 bases: TGTGCCAGCAGCCAAGGCGGACAGAACACTGAAGCTTTCTTT.

This chain joins TRBV12-5 and TRBJ1-6, with D uncertain. The CDR3 is made up of 13 amino acids. Between the trimmed V and J ends, which lost 0 bases and 7 bases, there was a span of 4 bases. The germline CDR1 and CDR2 sequences are LGHNT and FRNRAP. CDR3 sequence reads: CASGLVSNSPLHF. CDR3 nucleotide sequence: TGTGCTAGTGGTTTGGTTTCAAATTCACCCCTCCACTTT.

This chain joins TRBV5-4 and TRBJ2-6, with D uncertain. V dropped 3 bases and J dropped 0 bases, with 4 bases sitting between them. Germline assignment: CDR1 SGHNT and CDR2 YYREEE (reference sequence). The CDR3 is 14 amino acids. The CDR3: CASSSHSGANVLTF. For the CDR3, the DNA is TGTGCCAGCAGCTCCCACTCTGGGGCCAACGTCCTGACTTTC.

V and J are TRBV28 and TRBJ1-1, with D unclear. Germline loops: CDR1 MDHEN, CDR2 SYDVKM. V lost 8 bases and J lost 9, with 16 bases in between. The length of the CDR3 is 12 residues. The chain's CDR3 is CASSHPRVQAFF. The CDR3 bases are TGTGCCAGCTCCCATCCCCGGGTGCAAGCTTTCTTT.

As to this clone: One end of the junction fails to match germline, which may point to a read error. The rearrangement joins TRBV6-1 to TRBJ1-4; D remains unclear. CDR3 length equals 16 residues. Germline V lookup: CDR1 MNHNS, CDR2 SASEGT. In DNA form, the CDR3 reads TGTGCCAGCACTGAACCGGGTGGTATAACTAATGAAAAACTGTTTTTT. The encoded protein is CASTEPGGITNEKLFF.

The chain recombines TRBV5-5 with TRBJ2-7, with TRBD2 matching over 7 bases. CDR1 is SGHKS, CDR2 YYEKEE, per germline (reference sequence). The CDR3 has 15 residues. The trim removed 1 base at V and 4 bases at J, leaving 8 bases unmatched. The CDR3 DNA follows: TGTGCCAGCAGCTTGTCAGTCCTAGCGGAGTACGAGCAGTACTTC. Translating gives CASSLSVLAEYEQYF.